This is a list of T cell receptor beta chains from one sample in a study of T cell responses to AZD1222 COVID-19 vaccine. The table came from immunoSEQ multiplex PCR; TCRdb's copy has only in-frame clones and leaves some out. The sample includes 150,000 to 200,000 clones, 87% of them seen just once. The input for sequencing was peripheral blood, taken on day 0 of AZD1222 vaccination. Source of these receptors: an adult in good health. CDR3s include the opening cysteine and the closing phenylalanine or tryptophan. Each record gives: clone size, D gene, J gene, V gene, CDR3 protein, CDR3 DNA. D genes are given only for firm matches. Some rows mark clone size as missing; the rest say once, few, many or name a class of expanded clone.

clone_size: NA; d_call: NA; j_call: TRBJ1-1; v_call: TRBV7-6; cdr3_aa: CASSLRAGWGMNTEAFF; cdr3_nt: TGTGCCAGCAGCTTAAGGGCAGGGTGGGGAATGAACACTGAAGCTTTCTTT
clone_size: NA; d_call: NA; j_call: TRBJ1-2; v_call: TRBV30; cdr3_aa: CAWSLPTAAYGYTF; cdr3_nt: TGTGCCTGGAGTCTCCCTACGGCGGCCTATGGCTACACCTTC
clone_size: NA; d_call: NA; j_call: TRBJ1-2; v_call: TRBV28; cdr3_aa: CATTEGVTGRYGYTF; cdr3_nt: TGTGCCACCACCGAAGGGGTCACAGGGAGGTATGGCTACACCTTC
clone_size: NA; d_call: TRBD2; j_call: TRBJ2-3; v_call: TRBV6-1; cdr3_aa: CASSGGRLAGPDTQYF; cdr3_nt: TGTGCCAGCAGTGGGGGGAGACTAGCGGGACCAGATACGCAGTATTTT
clone_size: NA; d_call: NA; j_call: TRBJ2-2; v_call: TRBV24-1; cdr3_aa: CATSDPRTVTGELFF; cdr3_nt: TGTGCCACCAGTGATCCCCGGACAGTTACCGGGGAGCTGTTTTTT
clone_size: NA; d_call: TRBD1; j_call: TRBJ2-3; v_call: TRBV2; cdr3_aa: CASSERDRDATDTQYF; cdr3_nt: TGTGCCAGCAGTGAGAGGGACAGGGACGCCACAGATACGCAGTATTTT
clone_size: NA; d_call: NA; j_call: TRBJ2-6; v_call: TRBV6-1; cdr3_aa: CASSDALGMWAGANVLTF; cdr3_nt: TGTGCCAGCAGTGATGCCCTCGGTATGTGGGCCGGGGCCAACGTCCTGACTTTC
clone_size: NA; d_call: NA; j_call: TRBJ1-6; v_call: TRBV9; cdr3_aa: CASSVLGAQNSPLHF; cdr3_nt: TGTGCCAGCAGCGTATTAGGGGCCCAAAATTCACCCCTCCACTTT
clone_size: NA; d_call: NA; j_call: TRBJ2-7; v_call: TRBV6-5; cdr3_aa: CATRRTEQAYEQYF; cdr3_nt: TGTGCCACCCGCCGGACAGAGCAAGCCTACGAGCAGTACTTC
clone_size: NA; d_call: NA; j_call: TRBJ2-2; v_call: TRBV29-1; cdr3_aa: CSGGMGAPSNTGELFF; cdr3_nt: TGCAGCGGGGGGATGGGGGCCCCATCAAACACCGGGGAGCTGTTTTTT
clone_size: NA; d_call: NA; j_call: TRBJ2-1; v_call: TRBV19; cdr3_aa: CASSIPNNEQFF; cdr3_nt: TGTGCCAGTAGTATACCGAACAATGAGCAGTTCTTC
clone_size: NA; d_call: NA; j_call: TRBJ2-1; v_call: TRBV5-5; cdr3_aa: CASSFPGEGNEQFF; cdr3_nt: TGTGCCAGCAGCTTCCCAGGGGAGGGGAATGAGCAGTTCTTC
clone_size: NA; d_call: TRBD1; j_call: TRBJ2-7; v_call: TRBV7-8; cdr3_aa: CASSLGGQGPYFEQYF; cdr3_nt: TGTGCCAGCAGCTTAGGGGGACAGGGTCCCTATTTCGAGCAGTACTTC
clone_size: NA; d_call: NA; j_call: TRBJ2-1; v_call: TRBV7-9; cdr3_aa: CASSSPWGSAYNEQFF; cdr3_nt: TGTGCCAGCAGCTCCCCTTGGGGGAGTGCCTACAATGAGCAGTTCTTC
clone_size: NA; d_call: TRBD1; j_call: TRBJ2-3; v_call: TRBV6-6; cdr3_aa: CASTGQESTDTQYF; cdr3_nt: TGTGCCAGCACCGGACAGGAGAGCACAGATACGCAGTATTTT
clone_size: few; d_call: NA; j_call: TRBJ2-7; v_call: TRBV5-1; cdr3_aa: CASSLEPWGGQYEQYF; cdr3_nt: TGCGCCAGCAGCTTGGAACCCTGGGGGGGCCAGTACGAGCAGTACTTC
clone_size: NA; d_call: TRBD2; j_call: TRBJ2-5; v_call: TRBV5-6; cdr3_aa: CASSLAMGLAKETQYF; cdr3_nt: TGTGCCAGCAGCTTGGCCATGGGACTAGCTAAAGAGACCCAGTACTTC
clone_size: NA; d_call: TRBD1; j_call: TRBJ1-6; v_call: TRBV5-4; cdr3_aa: CASSQGLDRGFSPLHF; cdr3_nt: TGTGCCAGCAGCCAGGGGCTGGACAGGGGGTTCTCACCCCTCCACTTT
clone_size: NA; d_call: NA; j_call: TRBJ1-2; v_call: TRBV18; cdr3_aa: CASSPPVSYGYTF; cdr3_nt: TGTGCCAGCTCACCACCAGTTAGCTATGGCTACACCTTC
clone_size: NA; d_call: NA; j_call: TRBJ1-2; v_call: TRBV4-2; cdr3_aa: CASSQDTRDDYGYTF; cdr3_nt: TGTGCCAGCAGCCAAGATACCCGGGACGACTATGGCTACACCTTC
clone_size: NA; d_call: NA; j_call: TRBJ1-2; v_call: TRBV20-1; cdr3_aa: CSASGRGNYGYTF; cdr3_nt: TGCAGTGCTAGTGGTAGGGGAAACTATGGCTACACCTTC
clone_size: NA; d_call: TRBD2; j_call: TRBJ2-7; v_call: TRBV6-1; cdr3_aa: CASSEWTSGSYEQYF; cdr3_nt: TGTGCCAGCAGTGAATGGACTAGCGGGAGCTACGAGCAGTACTTC
clone_size: NA; d_call: TRBD1; j_call: TRBJ1-6; v_call: TRBV19; cdr3_aa: CASGGQGPNSPLHF; cdr3_nt: TGTGCCAGTGGAGGACAGGGCCCCAATTCACCCCTCCACTTT